The rows below give T cell receptor beta chains drawn from one sample of a study of blood T cell repertoires in COVID-19. Measured with immunoSEQ multiplex PCR; TCRdb has only the in-frame clones, and not every one. There are hundreds of thousands of clones in the sample; nearly 90% occur only once, and more than 0.55% lies in the top ten. Sequenced sample: peripheral blood. These receptors originate from a human donor in a cohort sampled during active COVID-19. Each CDR3 is given with its conserved first and last residue. The order of the fields is D gene, V gene, clone size, J gene, CDR3 protein. D genes are given only for firm matches. Clone size is not always given. Where it is, it says once, few, many or a class for expanded clones.

>NA|TRBV28|NA|TRBJ1-1
CASSLREATEAFF
>NA|TRBV20-1|NA|TRBJ2-1
CSASRGGRGFSSYNEQFF
>TRBD1|TRBV4-1|NA|TRBJ2-3
CASSQTSGTGWVDTQYF
>NA|TRBV6-5|NA|TRBJ2-7
CASTPWPKEQYF
>TRBD1|TRBV7-2|once|TRBJ2-5
CASSLYQGEETQYF
>TRBD1|TRBV25-1|NA|TRBJ2-7
CASSDFRTGGDEQYF
>TRBD2|TRBV7-2|NA|TRBJ2-7
CASSIPGGLAGGEQYF
>NA|TRBV5-4|NA|TRBJ2-7
CASSLDAAGEQYF
>NA|TRBV2|NA|TRBJ1-5
CASSDRRGGENQPQHF
>NA|TRBV3-1/TRBV3-2|NA|TRBJ1-1
CASSQDLAGSTEAFF
>TRBD1|TRBV30|few|TRBJ1-1
CAWATTGRAFF
>NA|TRBV30|NA|TRBJ1-2
CAWSFGQNGYTF
>TRBD1|TRBV4-3|NA|TRBJ1-6
CASSQDPTGSNSPLHF
>NA|TRBV7-9|NA|TRBJ1-3
CASSLAGGGTGNTIYF
>TRBD1|TRBV5-1|NA|TRBJ2-7
CASSLAVRQGASYEQYF
>TRBD2|TRBV2|NA|TRBJ2-5
CASSILAGVGETQYF
>TRBD2|TRBV5-4|NA|TRBJ2-1
CASSRSRGGSGVNEQFF
>NA|TRBV13|NA|TRBJ2-7
CASSDSSYEQYF
>TRBD2|TRBV5-1|NA|TRBJ2-7
CASSLDGGDTYEQYF